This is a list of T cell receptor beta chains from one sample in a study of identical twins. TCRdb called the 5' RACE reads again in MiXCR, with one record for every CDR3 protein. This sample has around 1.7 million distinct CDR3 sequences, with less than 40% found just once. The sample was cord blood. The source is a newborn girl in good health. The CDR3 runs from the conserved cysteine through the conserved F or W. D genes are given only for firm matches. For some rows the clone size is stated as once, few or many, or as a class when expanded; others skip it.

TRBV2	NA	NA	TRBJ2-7	TGTGCCAGCAGTGTCCAGGGGCGCAGCTCCTACGAGCAGTACTTC	CASSVQGRSSYEQYF
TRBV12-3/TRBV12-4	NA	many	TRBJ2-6	TGTGCCAGCAGTTTTTTCTCTGGGGCCAACGTCCTGACTTTC	CASSFFSGANVLTF
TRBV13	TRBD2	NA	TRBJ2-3	TGTGCCAGCAGCACCCCTAGCGGGGGGGCTTTTTCTCCAGATACGCAGTATTTT	CASSTPSGGAFSPDTQYF
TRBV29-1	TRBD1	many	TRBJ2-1	TGCAGCGCGGCGACAGGGTCCTACAATGAGCAGTTCTTC	CSAATGSYNEQFF
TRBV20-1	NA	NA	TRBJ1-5	TGCAGTGCTGTAGGGCTTCGTAGCAATCAGCCCCAGCATTTT	CSAVGLRSNQPQHF
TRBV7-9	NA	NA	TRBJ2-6	TGTGCCAGCAGCTTAGCACAGGGCTCTGGGGCCAACGTCCTGACTTTC	CASSLAQGSGANVLTF
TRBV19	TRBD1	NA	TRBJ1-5	TGTGCCAGTAGCCCGACAGGGAATTATCAGCCCCAGCATTTT	CASSPTGNYQPQHF
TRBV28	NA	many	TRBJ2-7	TGTGCCAGCAGTTTTACCGGAGGTGCCTACGAGCAGTACTTC	CASSFTGGAYEQYF
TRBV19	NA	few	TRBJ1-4	TGTGCCAGTGGCGACAGTCCTAATGAAAAACTGTTTTTT	CASGDSPNEKLFF
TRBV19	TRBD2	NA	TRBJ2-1	TGTGCCAGTAGTCTACTAGCGGGCCCCTTGGCCAATGAGCAGTTCTTC	CASSLLAGPLANEQFF
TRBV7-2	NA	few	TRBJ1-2	TGTGCCAGCAGCTTAACGGTCAGGCGATCCATCTATGGCTACACCTTC	CASSLTVRRSIYGYTF
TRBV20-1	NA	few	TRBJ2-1	TGCAGTGCTAGAGAGGGCCGAGGTGAGCAGTTCTTC	CSAREGRGEQFF
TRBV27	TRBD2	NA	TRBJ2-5	TGTGCCAGCAGTTCCCTAGCGGGACCCGTGTCTTGGGACAATGAGCAGTACTTC	CASSSLAGPVSWDNEQYF
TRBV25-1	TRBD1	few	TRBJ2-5	TGTGCCAGCAGTGAAACAGGGGTTCTCGAGACCCAGTACTTC	CASSETGVLETQYF
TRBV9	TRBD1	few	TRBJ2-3	TGTGCCAGCAGGAAGGACAGGGGGGGAGTAAATACGCAGTATTTT	CASRKDRGGVNTQYF
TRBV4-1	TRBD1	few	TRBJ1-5	TGCGCCAGCAGCTTAACGGACAGGGCTAGCAATCAGCCCCAGCATTTT	CASSLTDRASNQPQHF
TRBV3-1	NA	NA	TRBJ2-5	TGTGCCAGCAGCCTACTTCATGAGACCCAGTACTTC	CASSLLHETQYF
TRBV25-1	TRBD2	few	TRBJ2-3	TGTGCCAGCAGTGAGCCACTAGCGGCGGATACGCAGTATTTT	CASSEPLAADTQYF
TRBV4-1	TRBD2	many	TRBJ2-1	TGCGCCAGCAGCCAAGAGACTAGCGGGGTCTCTGAGCAGTTCTTC	CASSQETSGVSEQFF
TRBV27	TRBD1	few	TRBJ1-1	TGTGCCAGCAGGGCGACAGGGGCGAACACTGAAGCTTTCTTT	CASRATGANTEAFF
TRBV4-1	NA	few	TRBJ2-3	TGCGCCAGCAGCCAAGGGGGGGAACATACGCAGTATTTT	CASSQGGEHTQYF
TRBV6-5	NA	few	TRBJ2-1	TGTGCCAGCAGCCCGAACTACGATTACAATGAGCAGTTCTTC	CASSPNYDYNEQFF
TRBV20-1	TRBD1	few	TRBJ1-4	TGCAGTGCTGTGGACAGGGCAACTAATGAAAAACTGTTTTTT	CSAVDRATNEKLFF
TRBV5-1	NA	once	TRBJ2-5	TGCGCCAGCAGCTTGAAGAGGCTTAGCTTCTCCGGGTACCAAGAGACCCAGTACTTC	CASSLKRLSFSGYQETQYF
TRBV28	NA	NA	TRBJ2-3	TGTGCCAGCGGTACGACCCTAGATACGCAGTATTTT	CASGTTLDTQYF
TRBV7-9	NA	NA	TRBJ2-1	TGTGCCAGCAGCTTATCCCGCCCTCAACTAGTTCCCTCCTACAATGAGCGGTTCTTC	CASSLSRPQLVPSYNERFF
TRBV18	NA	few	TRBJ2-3	TGTGCCAGCTCACCACAAGTGGCGGGGCGAACAGATACGCAGTATTTT	CASSPQVAGRTDTQYF
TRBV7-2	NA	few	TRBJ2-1	TGTGCCAGCAGCTCTCCTCCAGCGGATGAGCAGTTCTTC	CASSSPPADEQFF
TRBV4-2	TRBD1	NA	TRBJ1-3	TGTGCCAGCAGCGTCACACAGGGGCGGGATGGAAACACCATATATTTT	CASSVTQGRDGNTIYF
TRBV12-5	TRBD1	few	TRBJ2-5	TGTGCTAGAGAATCGGGACAGGGGACTCAAGAGACCCAGTACTTC	CARESGQGTQETQYF
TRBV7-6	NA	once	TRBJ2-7	TGTGCCAGCAGCTTCCAACTATGGAATGAGCAGTACTTC	CASSFQLWNEQYF
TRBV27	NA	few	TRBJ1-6	TGTGCCAGCAGCGGGGGGTCCTGGGGTTCACCCCTCCACTTT	CASSGGSWGSPLHF
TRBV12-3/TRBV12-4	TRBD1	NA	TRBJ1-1	TGTGCCAGCAGCTACTTAGGGGGCGGAGGGACTGAAGCTTTCTTT	CASSYLGGGGTEAFF
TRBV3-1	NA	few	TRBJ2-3	TGTGCCAGCATACCGATTTTGGACAGACCCACAGATACGCAGTATTTT	CASIPILDRPTDTQYF
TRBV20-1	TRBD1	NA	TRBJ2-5	TGCAGTGCTAAGACCGACAGGGGAGAGACCCAGTACTTC	CSAKTDRGETQYF
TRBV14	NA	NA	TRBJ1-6	TGTGCCAGCAGCCAAGATGGGGAGGGATGGAATTCACCCCTCCACTTT	CASSQDGEGWNSPLHF
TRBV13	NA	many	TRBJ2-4	TGTGCCAGCAGCTTTCGGCAGACCACCGGAAACATTCAGTACTTC	CASSFRQTTGNIQYF
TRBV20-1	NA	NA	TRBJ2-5	TGCAGTGCTAGAGATCTGTACCGTCAGGGTAAAGAGACCCAGTACTTC	CSARDLYRQGKETQYF
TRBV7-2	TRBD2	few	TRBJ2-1	TGTGCCAGCAGGCCTTTGGCTAGCGGGTACAATGAGCAGTTCTTC	CASRPLASGYNEQFF
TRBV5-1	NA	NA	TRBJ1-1	TGCGCCAGCAGCTCACGGGGGGCAAAGAACACTGAAGCTTTCTTT	CASSSRGAKNTEAFF
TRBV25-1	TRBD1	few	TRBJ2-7	TGTGCCAGCAGTGGGGACAGGGTACACGAGCAGTACTTC	CASSGDRVHEQYF
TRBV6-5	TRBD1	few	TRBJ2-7	TGTGCCAGCAGTTCCCCGGGACAGGGACCAGCCGGGCAGTACTTC	CASSSPGQGPAGQYF
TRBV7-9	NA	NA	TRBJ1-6	TGTGCCAGCAGCTCCCTCTATTCACCCCTCCACTTT	CASSSLYSPLHF
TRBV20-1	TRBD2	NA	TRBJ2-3	TGCGGTGCTCTCGGGACTAGCGGGGGCACAGATACGCAGTATTTT	CGALGTSGGTDTQYF
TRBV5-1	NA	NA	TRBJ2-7	TGCGCCAGCAGCTTGTGGGGGGTGGTGCGGGATGCTGGCAATGAGCAGTACTTC	CASSLWGVVRDAGNEQYF